This TCR beta chain was sequenced in a study of blood T cell repertoires in COVID-19. Using immunoSEQ multiplex PCR, the repertoire was profiled, and TCRdb retains in-frame clones only, with some absent. The table lists around 190,000 clones, 86% of them singletons, with 8% to 10% in the top ten. Germline CDR1 and CDR2: LGHNA and YNFKEQ. The CDR3 spans 15 residues. The V end lost 0 bases, the J end lost 7 bases, and 13 bases lay between the germline ends. The source is a man between 45 and 60 years old with active or convalescent COVID-19. The sequenced sample was peripheral blood. This chain connects TRBV4-2 to TRBJ2-1; D not certain. The CDR3 here is CASSQDWAGLNEQFF. CDR3 coding DNA: TGTGCCAGCAGCCAAGATTGGGCAGGTTTGAATGAGCAGTTCTTC.